The T cell receptor beta chain described here comes from a study of shared clonotypes between healthy human individuals. Note on this clone: Its antigen is not identified.

Trimming took off 4 bases at V and 0 bases at J, with 13 bases between the two ends. The CDR3 runs to 15 residues. Germline CDR1 reads SGHKS; CDR2 reads YYEKEE (reference sequence). Repertoires were generated with immunoSEQ multiplex PCR, while TCRdb's copy carries only in-frame clones and drops some. Counted here are hundreds of thousands of clones, about 96% occurring once; the ten biggest clones make up 0.32%. Study results and caveats: Expectations were that clonotype sharing among donors would be affected by sequencing depth. It was the few donors that limited the genetic and exposure-history diversity represented.

This receptor was identified in a man aged 25-40 years in good health. J is TRBJ1-1 and V is TRBV5-5, with no clear D. The sequenced sample was memory CD8+ T cells sorted from blood. The subset is: CD45RO+ cells pooled with CCR7-negative TemRA cells. CDR3 sequence: CASSLADIMNTEAFF. The CDR3 nucleotides are TGTGCCAGCAGCCTCGCCGACATCATGAACACTGAAGCTTTCTTT.